A selection of T cell receptor beta chains follows, all from one sample in a study of T cells in Graves' hyperthyroidism and ophthalmopathy. From the multiplex PCR reads, TCRdb called clonotypes with MiXCR, one entry per CDR3 protein. The sample contains about 98,000 distinct CDR3 sequences, 40% of which appear only once. Sample: peripheral blood or thyroid tissue (not recorded which). The receptors come from a woman aged 30 to 39 with Graves' hyperthyroidism. Both conserved end residues are part of each CDR3. Part of the rows lack a size; the others show once, few, many or a class for expanded clones.

J gene	CDR3 length	clone size	V gene	CDR3 protein
TRBJ2-5	14	-	TRBV20-1	CSARDRAGRETQYF
TRBJ2-3	17	-	TRBV7-9	CASSFGLAGGRLGAQYF
TRBJ1-3	18	-	TRBV2	CASSEAPGTLRSGNTIYF
TRBJ1-1	14	many	TRBV5-1	CASGTGEWDTEAFF
TRBJ1-1	13	many	TRBV7-6	CASSLESTVKAFF
TRBJ1-6	16	few	TRBV6-6	CASSEGTGFPNSPLHF
TRBJ1-4	16	many	TRBV18	CASSPGTGGGYEKLFF
TRBJ1-4	14	many	TRBV5-1	CASSLGTTDEKLFF
TRBJ2-7	15	many	TRBV7-2	CASSSGTSGSLEQYF
TRBJ2-5	12	-	TRBV20-1	CSANPGVETQYF
TRBJ1-1	13	many	TRBV4-2	CASSQQGDTEAFF
TRBJ1-6	16	many	TRBV13	CASSLGGQGYNSPLHF
TRBJ1-4	16	many	TRBV20-1	CSARVGRADPNEKLFF
TRBJ1-2	14	many	TRBV6-6	CASSYKAGHYGYTF
TRBJ2-7	12	many	TRBV7-3	CASSLQGYEQYF
TRBJ2-7	15	many	TRBV20-1	CSARDQSGGTYEQYF
TRBJ1-3	13	many	TRBV20-1	CSASKGVGNTIYF
TRBJ2-5	17	-	TRBV11-2	CASSPGFTLANQETQYF
TRBJ2-7	20	-	TRBV7-3	CASSRYTGTSGSRWVYEQYF
TRBJ1-1	15	many	TRBV7-9	CASSLVSHMNTEAFF
TRBJ2-5	14	many	TRBV15	CATSRRGWGETQYF
TRBJ1-2	17	-	TRBV2	CASSPTATGDRRLSYTF
TRBJ1-2	12	many	TRBV2	CASRPDRDGYTF
TRBJ1-5	14	many	TRBV5-5	CASSDRTLGQPQHF
TRBJ2-2	14	many	TRBV9	CASSVLTNTGELFF
TRBJ1-2	15	few	TRBV28	CASSPQGARENGYTF
TRBJ2-5	14	-	TRBV15	CATSRVGTQETQYF
TRBJ1-6	14	-	TRBV5-1	CASSTGESSAPLHF
TRBJ1-2	13	many	TRBV5-8	CASSLRTDYGYTF
TRBJ2-7	15	many	TRBV14	CASSRDRVSSYEQYF
TRBJ2-5	14	many	TRBV6-5	CASSPVLGGGTQYF
TRBJ2-7	13	many	TRBV7-9	CASSLASRYEQYF
TRBJ2-3	17	-	TRBV7-6	CASRPQRTSGIPDTQYF
TRBJ1-2	13	-	TRBV7-8	CASSSHVGTGYTF
TRBJ2-2	15	-	TRBV5-1	CASEPAGTGTGELFF
TRBJ1-2	11	-	TRBV5-4	CASRRKGGYTF
TRBJ1-5	13	many	TRBV20-1	CSARRTGNQPQHF
TRBJ2-7	14	many	TRBV6-6	CASRYGQLQNEQYF
TRBJ1-3	16	many	TRBV5-6	CASSPWGQGARNTIYF
TRBJ1-6	14	-	TRBV5-1	CASSLRGRDSPLHF
TRBJ2-7	14	-	TRBV15	CATIRPGVSYEQYF
TRBJ2-5	15	-	TRBV15	CATSRAGPDLETQYF
TRBJ1-5	15	many	TRBV7-3	CASTTEFASNQPQHF
TRBJ2-5	13	many	TRBV19	CASSIGRRETQYF
TRBJ2-2	16	many	TRBV5-1	CASSLAGGRPTGELFF